The T cell receptor (beta chain) described here comes from a study of T cell repertoires in cytomegalovirus infection. Study context: Public TCR beta signatures indicated both CMV infection and matching HLA type. Regarding the study as a whole: Accumulated public TCR beta family frequency recognized individuals carrying CMV together with the relevant HLA.

TCRdb fed the reads into MiXCR, producing one record per CDR3 protein. This table has some 900,000 distinct CDR3 sequences, 32% appearing once. From germline, CDR1 is WNHNN and CDR2 SYGVQD (reference sequence). V gave up 4 bases and J gave up 3 bases, with 14 bases separating them. This CDR3 contains 15 residues. This clonotype has a handful of counts. Its cognate antigen is unknown. The sequenced sample was cultured CD8+ T cells from PBMCs, obtained from culture after CMV antigen stimulation. The chain is built from TRBV10-1 and TRBJ2-3, with D possibly TRBD2 on 7 matching bases. The TCR sequence derives from a human donor in good health (CMV status not recorded). Some clones in this sample may be carry-over from other donors' samples. CDR3 protein: CASSGHGGQTDTQYF. The CDR3, as DNA: TGCGCCAGCAGTGGGCACGGGGGGCAAACAGATACGCAGTATTTT.